This TCR beta chain was captured in a study of blood T cell repertoires in COVID-19. Turning to the study itself: Specimens from acute and convalescent COVID-19 originated in the United States, Italy and Spain.

V shed 5 bases and J 1 base; nucleotides not matched to a gene: 5. The CDR3 consists of 14 residues. Germline assignment: CDR1 SGDLS and CDR2 YYNGEE. The protocol was immunoSEQ multiplex PCR, while the TCRdb copy is restricted to in-frame clones and leaves out a portion. The table includes 13,000 or so clones, approximately 91% detected once. The sample was peripheral blood. The TCR originated in a human donor in a cohort sampled during active COVID-19. V gene TRBV9 combines with J gene TRBJ1-1, with 7 bases matching TRBD1. The CDR3 region has the DNA TGTGCCAGCAGGAGACAGGGTTCGAACACTGAAGCTTTCTTT. As protein: CASRRQGSNTEAFF.